Sequencing of this TCR beta chain was carried out in a study of CD8+ T cells in alopecia areata. For the study at large: Patients in the treated group were given tofacitinib by mouth, 5 to 10 mg twice a day.

Indicated treatment: oral pan-JAK inhibitor, 5-10 mg twice daily. As concerns this clone: Antigen unknown.

Study-wide results and caveats: For lesional scalp, especially alopecia totalis/universalis, clonality was higher than in normal scalp.

RNA was isolated and reverse transcribed to cDNA, the sequencing template. TCRdb's copy holds only in-frame clones and misses some; the assay was immunoSEQ multiplex PCR. Counted here are 200,000 to 250,000 clones, 40% to 45% occurring once; the ten biggest clones make up about 2.4%. CDR1 and CDR2 (germline): SGHAT, FQNNGV. Deletions cut 4 bases from V and 5 bases from J, with 8 bases between. CDR3 length equals 12 residues. The sequences come from CD4+ T cells sorted from blood, collected around week 37, from a patient treated with tofacitinib. This clonotype was sampled from a human donor with alopecia areata. The chain is built from TRBV11-2 and TRBJ2-5; tentatively, D is TRBD1 (5 bases). The CDR3 here is CASSWGVETQYF. The CDR3 region has the DNA TGTGCCAGCAGCTGGGGCGTGGAGACCCAGTACTTC. Based on the CDR3 plus reference TRBV11-2 and TRBJ2-5, the full variable domain is EAGVAQSPRYKIIEKRQSVAFWCNPISGHATLYWYQQILGQGPKLLIQFQNNGVVDDSQLPKDRFSAERLKGVDSTLKIQPAKLEDSAVYLCASSWGVETQYFGPGTRLLVL.